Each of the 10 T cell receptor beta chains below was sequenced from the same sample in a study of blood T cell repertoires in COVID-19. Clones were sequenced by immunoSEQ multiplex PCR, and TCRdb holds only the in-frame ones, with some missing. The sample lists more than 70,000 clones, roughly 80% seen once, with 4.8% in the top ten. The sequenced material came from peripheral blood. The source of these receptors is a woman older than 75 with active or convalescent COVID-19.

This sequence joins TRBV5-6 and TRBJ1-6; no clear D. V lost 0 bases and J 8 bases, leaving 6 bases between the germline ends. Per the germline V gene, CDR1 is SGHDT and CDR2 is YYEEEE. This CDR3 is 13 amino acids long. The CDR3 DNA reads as TGTGCCAGCAGCTTGGGGCTCGATTCACCCCTCCACTTT. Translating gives CASSLGLDSPLHF.

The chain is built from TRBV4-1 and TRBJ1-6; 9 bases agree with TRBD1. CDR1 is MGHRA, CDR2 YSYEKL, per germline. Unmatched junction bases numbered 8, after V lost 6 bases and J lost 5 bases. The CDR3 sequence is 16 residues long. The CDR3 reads CASRNPGTGNNSPLHF. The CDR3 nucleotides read TGCGCCAGCAGAAACCCCGGGACAGGGAATAATTCACCCCTCCACTTT.

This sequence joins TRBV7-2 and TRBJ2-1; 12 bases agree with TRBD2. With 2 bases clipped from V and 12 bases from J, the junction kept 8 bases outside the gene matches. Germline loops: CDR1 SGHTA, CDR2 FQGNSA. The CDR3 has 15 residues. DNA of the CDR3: TGTGCCAGCAGCTTAAGTACTAGCGGGGGGCGGGCGCAGTTCTTC. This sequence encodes CASSLSTSGGRAQFF. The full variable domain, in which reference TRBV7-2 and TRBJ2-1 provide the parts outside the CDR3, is GAGVSQSPSNKVTEKGKDVELRCDPISGHTALYWYRQSLGQGLEFLIYFQGNSAPDKSGLPSDRFSAERTGGSVSTLTIQRTQQEDSAVYLCASSLSTSGGRAQFFGPGTRLTVL.

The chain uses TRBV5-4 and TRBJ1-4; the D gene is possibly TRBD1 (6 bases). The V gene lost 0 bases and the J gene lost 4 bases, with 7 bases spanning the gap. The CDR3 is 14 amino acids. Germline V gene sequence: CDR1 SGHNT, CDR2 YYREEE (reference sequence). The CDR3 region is CASSLAGDNEKLFF. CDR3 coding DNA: TGTGCCAGCAGCTTGGCAGGGGATAATGAAAAACTGTTTTTT.

This chain's CDR3 is CASQILAGGYNEQFF. The CDR3 nucleotides read TGTGCCAGCCAAATCCTAGCGGGGGGATACAATGAGCAGTTCTTC. The chain recombines TRBV19 with TRBJ2-1; 11 bases align to TRBD2. V lost 9 bases to trimming and J lost 4 bases; unmatched junction nucleotides: 8. CDR3 length equals 15 residues. Germline CDR1 reads LNHDA; CDR2 reads SQIVND (reference sequence).

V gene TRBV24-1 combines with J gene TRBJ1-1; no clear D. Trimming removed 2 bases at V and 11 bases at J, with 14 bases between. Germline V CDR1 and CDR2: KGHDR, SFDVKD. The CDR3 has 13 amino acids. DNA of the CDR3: TGTGCCACCAGTGATTCAAAGACCCAGCGGGCTTTCTTT. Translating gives CATSDSKTQRAFF.

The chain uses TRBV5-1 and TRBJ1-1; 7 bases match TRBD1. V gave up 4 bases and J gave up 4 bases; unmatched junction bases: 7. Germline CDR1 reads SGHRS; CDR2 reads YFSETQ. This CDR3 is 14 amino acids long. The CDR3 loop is CASSVTGVGTEAFF. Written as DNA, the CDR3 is TGCGCCAGCAGCGTCACAGGGGTAGGCACTGAAGCTTTCTTT.

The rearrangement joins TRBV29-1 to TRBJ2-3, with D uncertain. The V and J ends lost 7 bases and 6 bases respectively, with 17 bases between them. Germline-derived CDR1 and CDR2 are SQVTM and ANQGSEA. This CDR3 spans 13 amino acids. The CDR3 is CSAGLGIQDTQYF. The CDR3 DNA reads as TGCAGCGCAGGTCTGGGTATACAGGATACGCAGTATTTT.

CDR3 in amino acids: CASSRTGPYEQYF. The CDR3 nucleotides read TGTGCCAGCTCAAGGACAGGTCCCTACGAGCAGTACTTC. This chain connects TRBV18 to TRBJ2-7; 7 bases line up with TRBD1. CDR1 is KGHSH, CDR2 LQKENI, per germline. The V gene end was trimmed by 5 bases and the J gene end by 2 bases; junction bases not matched to a gene: 3. The CDR3 extends over 13 amino acids.

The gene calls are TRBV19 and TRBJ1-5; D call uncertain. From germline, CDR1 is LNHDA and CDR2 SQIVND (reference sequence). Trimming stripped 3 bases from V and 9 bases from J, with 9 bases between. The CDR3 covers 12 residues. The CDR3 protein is CASSIGVGPQHF. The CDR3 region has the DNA TGTGCCAGTAGTATCGGGGTAGGGCCCCAGCATTTT.